Each of the 25 T cell receptor beta chains below was sequenced from the same sample in a study of blood T cell repertoires in COVID-19. Sequenced by immunoSEQ multiplex PCR; TCRdb stores in-frame clones only, minus some. The repertoire includes roughly 500,000 clones, 89% of them detected once, and 0.9% sits in the top ten. Sequences were obtained from peripheral blood. These receptors were obtained from a man aged 18 to 29 with COVID-19, enrolled during active disease.

A single count supports this clone. The genes are TRBV30 and TRBJ2-3; 10 positions match TRBD2. V lost 4 bases and J lost 5; bases outside the gene matches: 9. The CDR3 has 15 amino acids. Germline CDR1 is GTSNPN and CDR2 is SVGIG (reference sequence). CDR3 sequence reads: CAWTGLAGVGDTQYF. DNA for the CDR3: TGTGCCTGGACGGGCCTAGCGGGAGTCGGAGATACGCAGTATTTT.

About this clone: Germline and junction disagree at one end, which may indicate a read error. The V and J genes are TRBV7-9 and TRBJ1-1; D gene ambiguous. This CDR3 region has 11 residues. Germline lookup yields CDR1 SEHNR and CDR2 FQNEAQ (reference sequence). The CDR3 DNA follows: TGTGCCAGCAGCTTAGTTGCGGAGCCCCACTTT. This gives the protein CASSLVAEPHF.

This chain connects TRBV5-4 to TRBJ2-2; possibly TRBD1 for D (7 bases). Germline values: CDR1 SGHNT, CDR2 YYREEE (reference sequence). Trimming removed 4 bases from V and 7 bases from J, with 14 bases in between. The CDR3 sequence is 14 residues long. The CDR3 region has the DNA TGTGCCAGCAGCGCAGGGGGGCGTAACGGGGAGCTGTTTTTT. It is translated as CASSAGGRNGELFF.

This chain uses TRBV5-6 with TRBJ1-2; 7 bases line up with TRBD1. Per germline, CDR1 SGHDT and CDR2 YYEEEE. This CDR3 has 14 residues. V dropped 4 bases and J dropped 2; count of bases not matched to a gene: 5. CDR3 in amino acids: CASSPGGQNYGYTF. The CDR3 DNA reads as TGTGCCAGCAGCCCTGGGGGACAGAACTATGGCTACACCTTC.

The rearrangement links TRBV7-2 to TRBJ2-7; TRBD2 matches at 7 bases. This CDR3 is 14 amino acids long. Germline CDR1 and CDR2: SGHTA and FQGNSA. Trimming cost V 0 bases and J 2 bases; bases outside gene matches: 1. The CDR3 nucleotides read TGTGCCAGCAGCTTAGCGGGAGGGCCCTACGAGCAGTACTTC. This encodes CASSLAGGPYEQYF.

The chain employs TRBV7-9 and TRBJ2-1; perhaps TRBD1 as D (7 bases). Germline loops: CDR1 SEHNR, CDR2 FQNEAQ (reference sequence). This CDR3 spans 14 amino acids. V lost 5 bases, J lost 3 bases, and 11 bases lay in between. CDR3 region: CASSAGQSYNEQFF. The CDR3 DNA reads TGTGCCAGCAGCGCGGGACAGAGCTACAATGAGCAGTTCTTC.

This chain joins TRBV6-1 and TRBJ2-7; weak D call: TRBD2 (6 bases). V was trimmed by 0 bases and J by 12 bases, leaving 15 bases between them. The CDR3 loop spans 13 amino acids. CDR1 is MNHNS, CDR2 SASEGT, per germline. Here the CDR3 reads CASSEARGTASYF. The CDR3 nucleotides are TGTGCCAGCAGTGAAGCGCGGGGTACTGCCTCGTACTTC.

The chain couples TRBV30 to TRBJ1-1, with 7 positions matching TRBD1. The CDR3 runs to 15 residues. V was clipped by 0 bases and J by 1 base; unmatched bases: 5. From germline, CDR1 is GTSNPN and CDR2 SVGIG (reference sequence). The CDR3 DNA reads as TGTGCCTGGAGTGTACAGGGGACGTGGAACACTGAAGCTTTCTTT. This translates into CAWSVQGTWNTEAFF.

The chain employs TRBV3-1 (or the pseudogene TRBV3-2) and TRBJ2-1; TRBD2 agrees at 8 bases. This CDR3 is 16 amino acids long. The trim removed 3 bases at V and 2 bases at J, leaving 6 bases unmatched. Per germline, CDR1 LGHDT and CDR2 YNNKEL (reference sequence). The CDR3 nucleotides read TGTGCCAGCAGCCACAGAGCGGGAGCCCCCTACAATGAGCAGTTCTTC. Translation: CASSHRAGAPYNEQFF.

The V gene is TRBV6-6, the J gene TRBJ1-1, with TRBD1 identical over 7 bases. CDR3 length: 14 amino acids. The V gene's germline CDR1 is MNHNY and CDR2 SVGAGI (reference sequence). Losses at the gene ends were 5 bases for V and 1 base for J; bases not matched to a gene: 4. Written as DNA, the CDR3 is TGTGCCAGCAGTGGGGACAGTCAGAACACTGAAGCTTTCTTT. Amino acid sequence: CASSGDSQNTEAFF.

Details on this clone: Other DNA sequences of this sample code for an identical CDR3. The CDR3 region has the DNA TGTGCCAGCAGTTCCGGGACAGGGACCTACGAGCAGTACTTC. Protein product: CASSSGTGTYEQYF. This chain joins TRBV6-5 and TRBJ2-7; TRBD1 agrees at 9 bases. This CDR3 has 14 residues. V trimming: 4 bases; J trimming: 2 bases; junction bases outside the gene matches: 3. Germline-derived CDR1 and CDR2 are MNHEY and SVGAGI.

The rearrangement joins TRBV18 to TRBJ1-5; no reliable D call. Trimming took off 1 base at V and 0 bases at J, with 7 bases between the two ends. Germline CDR1 KGHSH, CDR2 LQKENI. This CDR3 has 15 amino acids. The CDR3 is CASSPQTNSNQPQHF. Here the CDR3 DNA reads TGTGCCAGCTCACCACAAACAAATAGCAATCAGCCCCAGCATTTT.

This clone was seen a handful of times. The rearrangement uses TRBV2 and TRBJ2-2, with D possibly matching TRBD1 (7 bases). Trimming pared 7 bases from V and 2 bases from J, leaving 14 bases between. Germline V CDR1 and CDR2: SNHLY, FYNNEI. This CDR3 spans 15 amino acids. The CDR3, as DNA: TGTGCCAGCACTTTGACAGGGACTAACACCGGGGAGCTGTTTTTT. This gives the protein CASTLTGTNTGELFF.

The sample holds a few counts of this clone. V and J are TRBV5-4 and TRBJ2-7; D not certain. Germline V gives CDR1 SGHNT, CDR2 YYREEE (reference sequence). The CDR3 spans 14 residues. V was trimmed by 4 bases and J by 0 bases, leaving 11 bases between them. The CDR3 here is CASSLDGRSYEQYF. In DNA, the CDR3 is TGTGCCAGCAGCCTGGATGGGCGCTCCTACGAGCAGTACTTC.

The chain employs TRBV19 and TRBJ2-5, with 11 bases aligning to TRBD1. Looked up from germline, CDR1 is LNHDA and CDR2 is SQIVND (reference sequence). V dropped 6 bases and J dropped 11; count of bases not matched to a gene: 11. The CDR3 contains 14 residues. The chain's CDR3 is CASSPGQGGLSQYF. CDR3 nucleotide sequence: TGTGCCAGTAGCCCGGGACAGGGGGGCCTATCACAGTACTTC.

For this clone: The sample holds other DNA sequences that translate to the same CDR3. The gene calls are TRBV18 and TRBJ2-5, with D uncertain. The V and J ends lost 2 bases and 4 bases respectively, with 8 bases between them. CDR3 length: 13 amino acids. Germline-derived CDR1 and CDR2 are KGHSH and LQKENI. The CDR3 bases are TGTGCCAGCTCACCAGGGCTTGGAGAGACCCAGTACTTC. This encodes CASSPGLGETQYF.

J is TRBJ1-2 and V is TRBV7-8; TRBD1 matches at 7 bases. The CDR3 contains 19 residues. The germline gives CDR1 SGHVS, CDR2 FQNEAQ. V lost 2 bases to trimming and J lost 1 base; unmatched junction nucleotides: 16. CDR3 region: CASSLYSGDRPILNYGYTF. CDR3 sequence (DNA): TGTGCCAGCAGCTTATATTCGGGGGACAGACCAATCCTTAACTATGGCTACACCTTC.

This sequence joins TRBV11-2 and TRBJ2-1, with 12 nucleotides matching TRBD2. Losses at the gene ends were 5 bases for V and 6 bases for J; bases not matched to a gene: 14. The CDR3 spans 18 residues. Germline lookup yields CDR1 SGHAT and CDR2 FQNNGV. The CDR3 sequence is CASSPGASGRAGFNEQFF. As DNA, the CDR3 is TGTGCCAGCAGCCCCGGGGCTAGCGGGAGGGCAGGGTTCAATGAGCAGTTCTTC. Looking up the rest from reference TRBV11-2 and TRBJ2-1 gives the full variable domain: EAGVAQSPRYKIIEKRQSVAFWCNPISGHATLYWYQQILGQGPKLLIQFQNNGVVDDSQLPKDRFSAERLKGVDSTLKIQPAKLEDSAVYLCASSPGASGRAGFNEQFFGPGTRLTVL.

This chain links TRBV12-5 with TRBJ2-7; D remains unclear. Germline V gives CDR1 LGHNT, CDR2 FRNRAP. CDR3 length: 14 amino acids. V was cut by 1 base and J by 2 bases, with 9 bases left in between. CDR3 coding DNA: TGTGCTAGTGGTTTGGCCCCAGACACCTACGAGCAGTACTTC. Its translation is CASGLAPDTYEQYF.

This clone was observed once. The rearrangement uses TRBV9 and TRBJ1-6; D remains ambiguous. Germline CDR1 SGDLS, CDR2 YYNGEE. Between the trimmed V and J ends, which lost 5 bases and 14 bases, there was a span of 20 bases. CDR3 size: 14 residues. The CDR3 loop reads CASSEGRRLTSLHF. Here the CDR3 DNA reads TGTGCCAGCAGTGAGGGTAGGAGGCTGACATCCCTCCACTTT.

The chain combines TRBV7-6 with TRBJ1-4, with no clear D. Germline V lookup: CDR1 SGHVS, CDR2 FNYEAQ. The CDR3 has 15 amino acids. V was clipped by 5 bases and J by 5 bases, with 15 bases between them. The CDR3, as DNA: TGTGCCAGCAGCCCCCTGATACTTGAGAATGAAAAACTGTTTTTT. This sequence encodes CASSPLILENEKLFF. The whole variable domain, filled in from reference TRBV7-6 and TRBJ1-4, reads GAGVSQSPRYKVTKRGQDVALRCDPISGHVSLYWYRQALGQGPEFLTYFNYEAQQDKSGLPNDRFSAERPEGSISTLTIQRTEQRDSAMYRCASSPLILENEKLFFGSGTQLSVL.

This clone was recorded a few times. V is TRBV6-5 and J is TRBJ1-5, with TRBD1 matching over 7 bases. Germline assignment: CDR1 MNHEY and CDR2 SVGAGI. J lost 1 base, V lost 7 bases, and 7 bases had no gene match. CDR3 length: 15 residues. DNA of the CDR3: TGTGCCAGCACTCAGACACAGGGGAGCAATCAGCCCCAGCATTTT. It specifies CASTQTQGSNQPQHF.

The chain carries TRBV6-5 and TRBJ2-7; TRBD1 aligns across 11 bases. J lost 4 bases, V lost 5 bases, and 4 bases had no gene match. Germline CDR1 is MNHEY and CDR2 is SVGAGI. CDR3 length: 14 amino acids. In nucleotides, the CDR3 is TGTGCCAGCAGTATGGACAGGGGGCTATACGAGCAGTACTTC. It translates to CASSMDRGLYEQYF.

This chain links TRBV9 with TRBJ2-3; 9 positions match TRBD2. The CDR3 totals 16 residues. Germline V gives CDR1 SGDLS, CDR2 YYNGEE. With V trimmed by 5 bases and J by 7 bases, 14 bases remained unmatched. For the CDR3, the DNA is TGTGCCAGCAGTTCACTTAGCGGGAGTGAGTCAAATACGCAGTATTTT. Protein: CASSSLSGSESNTQYF.

V usage is TRBV20-1 and J usage is TRBJ1-2; D is unclear. Between the trimmed V and J ends, which lost 6 bases and 6 bases, there was a span of 17 bases. In germline, CDR1 is DFQATT, CDR2 SNEGSKA (reference sequence). The CDR3 contains 13 residues. This CDR3 reads CSASRTKGDGYTF. The CDR3 DNA sequence: TGCAGTGCCAGTCGAACCAAGGGAGATGGCTACACCTTC.